These 6 T cell receptor beta chains were sequenced from one sample in a study of tumor T cells in aggressive B-cell lymphoma. Here immunoSEQ multiplex PCR was the method, and the copy in TCRdb shows in-frame clones only, minus some. There are about 7,600 clones in the sample; more than 75% occur only once, and over 2.5% lies in the top ten. Sequenced sample: tumor tissue. Receptors were obtained from an adult with diffuse large B cell lymphoma.

The chain joins TRBV9 to TRBJ1-2, with D possibly TRBD1 on 5 matching bases. The V end lost 3 bases, the J end lost 5 bases, and 20 bases lay between the germline ends. The CDR3 totals 16 residues. Germline values: CDR1 SGDLS, CDR2 YYNGEE. The chain's CDR3 is CASSGGTAPWLYGYTF. For the CDR3, the DNA is TGTGCCAGCAGCGGAGGGACTGCGCCTTGGTTATATGGCTACACCTTC.

The chain uses TRBV4-3 and TRBJ1-1; D ambiguous. The CDR3 sequence is 16 residues long. CDR1 and CDR2 from the germline V gene are LGHNA and YSLEER. Trimming shortened V by 1 base and J by 1 base, and 13 bases separated the two germline ends. The CDR3 spells CASSQGWRGGNTEAFF. In DNA form, the CDR3 reads TGCGCCAGCAGCCAAGGGTGGCGGGGTGGGAACACTGAAGCTTTCTTT.

V gene TRBV7-9 combines with J gene TRBJ2-7, with unresolved D. The CDR3 contains 12 residues. Trimming shortened V by 1 base and J by 7 bases, and 8 bases separated the two germline ends. Germline values: CDR1 SEHNR, CDR2 FQNEAQ (reference sequence). This CDR3 is CASSLGVLEQYV. CDR3 nucleotide sequence: TGTGCCAGCAGCTTAGGAGTCCTGGAGCAGTACGTC.

The V gene is TRBV28, the J gene TRBJ2-7, with 9 bases identical to TRBD2. Trimming removed 2 bases from V and 1 base from J; junction bases left unmatched: 3. The CDR3 is 15 amino acids. Germline V gives CDR1 MDHEN, CDR2 SYDVKM. The CDR3 DNA sequence: TGTGCCAGCAGTTTACCGCGGGAGGGGTCCTACGAGCAGTACTTC. It translates to CASSLPREGSYEQYF.

The V call is TRBV28, the J call TRBJ2-2; perhaps TRBD1 as D (5 bases). This CDR3 is 14 amino acids long. Between the trimmed V and J ends, which lost 2 bases and 6 bases, there was a span of 10 bases. CDR1 is MDHEN and CDR2 is SYDVKM in the germline V gene. Here the CDR3 reads CASSLQGWAGELFF. The CDR3, as DNA: TGTGCCAGCAGTTTACAGGGCTGGGCCGGGGAGCTGTTTTTT.

The DNA for the CDR3 is TGTGCCAGCAGCGCCCCCCCCGGGACAGGGGATTTCTATGGCTACACCTTC. Amino acids: CASSAPPGTGDFYGYTF. The chain has TRBV9 and TRBJ1-2, with 10 bases aligning to TRBD1. V shed 3 bases, J shed 4 bases, and the junction held 12 bases outside the gene matches. CDR1 and CDR2 (germline): SGDLS, YYNGEE. The CDR3 is made up of 17 amino acids.